This T cell receptor (beta chain) was identified in a study of cytomegalovirus exposure and HLA in healthy donors. Study-level information: An earlier analysis found 95 million to 140 million unique TCR beta sequences from about 179 million T cells.

The study ran its PCR with 60 Vbeta and 13 Jbeta primers. TCRdb keeps only in-frame clones here, not all; method: immunoSEQ multiplex PCR. Here the sample spans about 160,000 clones, roughly three quarters being singletons. For this clone: What it recognizes is unknown.

Broader study findings: Most sequenced TCRs were rare (though some public TCRs occurred in many donors). DRB1 had the most TCR associations and HLA-C the fewest, a later analysis found, with rates varying by HLA locus.

Trimming cost V 1 base and J 5 bases, with 6 bases left between them. The CDR3 extends over 14 amino acids. Germline CDR1 is SGHNT and CDR2 is YENEEA. The clonotype originates from a man in his forties in good health and CMV-seropositive. The chain recombines TRBV11-3 with TRBJ1-6; D not certain. The sequenced sample was PBMCs. The CDR3, as DNA: TGTGCCAGCAGCTTAGCAAGAGATAATTCACCCCTCCACTTT. Protein sequence: CASSLARDNSPLHF. The full variable domain, completed using reference TRBV11-3 and TRBJ1-6, is EAGVVQSPRYKIIEKKQPVAFWCNPISGHNTLYWYLQNLGQGPELLIRYENEEAVDDSQLPKDRFSAERLKGVDSTLKIQPAELGDSAVYLCASSLARDNSPLHFGNGTRLTVT.